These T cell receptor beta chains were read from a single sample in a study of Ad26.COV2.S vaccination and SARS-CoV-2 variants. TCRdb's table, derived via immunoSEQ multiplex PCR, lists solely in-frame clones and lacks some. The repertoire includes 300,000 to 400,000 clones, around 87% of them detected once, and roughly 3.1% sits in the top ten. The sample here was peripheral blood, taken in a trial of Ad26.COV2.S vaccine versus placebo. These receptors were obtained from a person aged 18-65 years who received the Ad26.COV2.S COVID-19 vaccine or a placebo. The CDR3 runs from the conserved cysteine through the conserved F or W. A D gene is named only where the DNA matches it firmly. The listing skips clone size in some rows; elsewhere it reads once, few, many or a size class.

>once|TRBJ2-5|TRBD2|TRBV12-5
TGTGCTAGTGGCCCCGGTGGTAGCGGGGCCCCCATCCGGGAGACCCAGTACTTC
CASGPGGSGAPIRETQYF
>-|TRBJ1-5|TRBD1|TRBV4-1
TGCGCCAGCAGCCACCCGGGACAGGGGAATAGCAATCAGCCCCAGCATTTT
CASSHPGQGNSNQPQHF
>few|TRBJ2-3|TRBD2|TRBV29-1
TGCAGCCCCCGACTAGCGGGGAGAGATACGCAGTATTTT
CSPRLAGRDTQYF
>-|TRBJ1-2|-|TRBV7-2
TGTGCCAGCAGCTTAAAGGCAGGGACCACAAATGGCTACACCTTC
CASSLKAGTTNGYTF
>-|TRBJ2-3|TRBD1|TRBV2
TGTGCCAGCATTCTTCGGACAGGTAAAGATACGCAGTATTTT
CASILRTGKDTQYF
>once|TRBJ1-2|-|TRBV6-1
TGTGCCAGCAGTGATGATTGGACCGGTGGCTATGGCTACACCTTC
CASSDDWTGGYGYTF
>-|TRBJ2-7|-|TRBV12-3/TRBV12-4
TGTGCCAGTCAGACAGGCCACGACGACGAGCAGTACTTC
CASQTGHDDEQYF
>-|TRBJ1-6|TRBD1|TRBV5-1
TGCGCCAGCAGCTCCAGGGGGCAAGGTTCACCCCTCCACTTT
CASSSRGQGSPLHF
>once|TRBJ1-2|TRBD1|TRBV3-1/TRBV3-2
TGTGCCAGCAGCCAAGACCCTCAGGGGGCTGGTCGATATGGCTACACCTTC
CASSQDPQGAGRYGYTF
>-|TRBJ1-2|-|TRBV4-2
TGTGCCAGCAGCCAAGAGATGAGCCTCGCGGGCTACACCTTC
CASSQEMSLAGYTF
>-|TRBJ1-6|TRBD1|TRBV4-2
TGTGCCAGCAGCTCCAGGGGGGTTGATAATTCACCCCTCCACTTT
CASSSRGVDNSPLHF
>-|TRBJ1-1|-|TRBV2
TGTGCCAGCAGTGAAGCGCATCTCCTATCAGAGAACACTGAAGCTTTCTTT
CASSEAHLLSENTEAFF
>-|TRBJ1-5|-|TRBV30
TGTGCCTGGAGCCGCACCGGGCCTAGCAATCAGCCCCAGCATTTT
CAWSRTGPSNQPQHF
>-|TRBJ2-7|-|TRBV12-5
TGTGCTAGTGGACCGGACATCCCTGGGTACGAGCAGTACTTC
CASGPDIPGYEQYF
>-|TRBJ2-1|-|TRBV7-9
TGTGCCAGCAGCTTATTAAGAAATGAGCAGTTCTTC
CASSLLRNEQFF
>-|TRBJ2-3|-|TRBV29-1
TGCAGCTTTGGGGGGCGAGGGGCAGATACGCAGTATTTT
CSFGGRGADTQYF
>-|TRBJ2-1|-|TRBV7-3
TGTGCCAGCAGCATGGGACTCAGAGGCGACAATGAGCAGTTCTTC
CASSMGLRGDNEQFF
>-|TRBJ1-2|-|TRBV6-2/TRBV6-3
TGTGCCAGCAGTAACCGCCGGACAGACGGCTACACCTTC
CASSNRRTDGYTF
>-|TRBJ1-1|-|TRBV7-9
TGTGCCAGCAGCTTAGACGGCGGTGAAGCTTTCTTT
CASSLDGGEAFF
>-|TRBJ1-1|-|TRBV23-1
TGCGCCAGCAGCAGTCACGGGGGAGGGACTGAAGCTTTCTTT
CASSSHGGGTEAFF
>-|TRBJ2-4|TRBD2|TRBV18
TGTGCCAGCTCACCCCCTGGCGGGGGGCCACAAAACATTCAGTACTTC
CASSPPGGGPQNIQYF
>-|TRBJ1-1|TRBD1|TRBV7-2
TGTGCCAGCAGCGCCCGACAGGGTGGCACTGAAGCTTTCTTT
CASSARQGGTEAFF
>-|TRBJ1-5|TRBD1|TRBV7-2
TGTGCCAGCAGCAAGACAGGGATTGGCCAGCCCCAGCATTTT
CASSKTGIGQPQHF
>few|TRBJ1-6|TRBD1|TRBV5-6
TGTGCCAGCAGCTTGGTGACGACAGGGACCTATAATTCACCCCTCCACTTT
CASSLVTTGTYNSPLHF
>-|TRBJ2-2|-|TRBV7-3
TGTGCCAGCAGCTCCCAGGGGGGGGGCTCGAACACCGGGGAGCTGTTTTTT
CASSSQGGGSNTGELFF
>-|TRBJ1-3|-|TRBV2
TGTGCCAGCCATTCTTCGGGTTCTGGAAACACCATATATTTT
CASHSSGSGNTIYF
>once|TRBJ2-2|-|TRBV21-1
TGTGCCAGCAGCACTTCACTAGCGGGGGGGATCGGGGAGCTGTTTTTT
CASSTSLAGGIGELFF
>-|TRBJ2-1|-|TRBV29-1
TGCAGCGTTGGAAGTCGGAGATCCTCCTACAATGAGCAGTTCTTC
CSVGSRRSSYNEQFF
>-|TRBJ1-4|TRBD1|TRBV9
TGTGCCAGCAGTTCAACCCCCCGGGACAGGAAAAGAGGGGCAACTAATGAAAAACTGTTTTTT
CASSSTPRDRKRGATNEKLFF
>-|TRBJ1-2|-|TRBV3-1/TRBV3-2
TGTGCCAGCAGCCGTACAGAATATGGCTACACCTTC
CASSRTEYGYTF
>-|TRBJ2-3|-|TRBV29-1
TGCAGCGTAAGGAAAGACCCCCTAAGCACAGATACGCAGTATTTT
CSVRKDPLSTDTQYF
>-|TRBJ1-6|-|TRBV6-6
TGTGCCAGCAGTCAGCGGGGGCAAGGCTACTCTTCACCCCTCCACTTT
CASSQRGQGYSSPLHF
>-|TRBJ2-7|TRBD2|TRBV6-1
TGTGCCAGCAGTGAAGGAGGACTAGCGGGGGTCTCCTACGAGCAGTACTTC
CASSEGGLAGVSYEQYF
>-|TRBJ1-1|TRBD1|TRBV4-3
TGCGCCAGCAGCCAAGATAGGTCAGGGGGAACTGAAGCTTTCTTT
CASSQDRSGGTEAFF
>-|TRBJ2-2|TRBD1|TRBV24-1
TGTGCCACCAGTGACCCCGGGACAGGGGCGGCCGGGGAGCTGTTTTTT
CATSDPGTGAAGELFF
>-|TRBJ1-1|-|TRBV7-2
TGTGCCAGCAGCTCAACAGGGATCACTGAAGCTTTCTTT
CASSSTGITEAFF
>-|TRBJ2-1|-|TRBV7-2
TGTGCCAGCAGCTTAACACGTCCCAGCTCCTACAATGAGCAGTTCTTC
CASSLTRPSSYNEQFF
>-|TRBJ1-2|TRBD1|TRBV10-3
TGTGCCATCAGTGAGGGGGACAGGAGTTATGGCTACACCTTC
CAISEGDRSYGYTF
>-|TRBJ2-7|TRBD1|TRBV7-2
TGTGCCAGCAGCCTGTCCGGGACAGGGACTGACGAGCAGTACTTC
CASSLSGTGTDEQYF
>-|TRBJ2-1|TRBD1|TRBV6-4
TGTGCCAGCAGTTCGGACAGGTCTTTTTACAATGAGCAGTTCTTC
CASSSDRSFYNEQFF
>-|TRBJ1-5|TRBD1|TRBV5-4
TGTGCCAGCAGCTCTGACAGGGGTCCCGGCCAGCATTTT
CASSSDRGPGQHF
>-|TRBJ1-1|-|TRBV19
TGTGCCAGTAGTCTCCGTACGGGGGGGCGGAGGACTGAAGCTTTCTTT
CASSLRTGGRRTEAFF
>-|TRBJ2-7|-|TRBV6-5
TGTGCCAGCAGTTACTCGACAGGAAGCTCCTACGAGCAGTACTTC
CASSYSTGSSYEQYF
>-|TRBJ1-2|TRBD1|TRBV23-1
TGCGCCAGCAGTCAATCGACAGGGGGCTATGGCTACACCTTC
CASSQSTGGYGYTF
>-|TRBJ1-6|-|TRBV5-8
TGTGCCAGCAGCCAAGGCCAAGTTGATTCACCCCTCCACTTT
CASSQGQVDSPLHF
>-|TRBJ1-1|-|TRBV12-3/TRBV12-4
TGTGCCAGCAGTTTAGGGTATGAAGCTTTCTTT
CASSLGYEAFF
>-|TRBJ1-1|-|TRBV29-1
TGCAGCGTTGGAAGGGGCCCCCGGACTGAAGCTTTCTTT
CSVGRGPRTEAFF
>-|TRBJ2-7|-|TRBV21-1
TGTGCCAGCACCGGACTGATAACAGGGGCCAGCTCCTACGAGCAGTACTTC
CASTGLITGASSYEQYF
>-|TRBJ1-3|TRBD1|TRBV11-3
TGTGCCAGCAGCGAATCGACAGGGGGAGGAAACACCATATATTTT
CASSESTGGGNTIYF
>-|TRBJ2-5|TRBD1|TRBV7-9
TGTGCCAGCAGCTTCGGACAGGGTCAAGAGACCCAGTACTTC
CASSFGQGQETQYF
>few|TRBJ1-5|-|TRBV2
TGTGCCAGCAGTGAATCTCGCGGATATAGCAATCAGCCCCAGCATTTT
CASSESRGYSNQPQHF
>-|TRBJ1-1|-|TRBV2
TGTGCCAGCAGTGACCCGACAGTGAACACTGAAGCTTTCTTT
CASSDPTVNTEAFF
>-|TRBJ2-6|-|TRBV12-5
TGTGCTAGTGGTTTGGTCGGCTCTGGGGCCAACGTCCTGACTTTC
CASGLVGSGANVLTF
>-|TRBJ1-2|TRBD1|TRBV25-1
TGTGCCAGCCGCCAGGGGGGGGATGGCTACACCTTC
CASRQGGDGYTF
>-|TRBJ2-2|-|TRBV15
TGTGCCACCAGCAGAGAACTACTAAGGACGGACACCGGGGAGCTGTTTTTT
CATSRELLRTDTGELFF
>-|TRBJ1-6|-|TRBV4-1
TGCGCCAGCAGCCAAGGGGGGGCCTTTTCACCCCTCCACTTT
CASSQGGAFSPLHF
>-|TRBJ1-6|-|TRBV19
TGTGCCTCAGCTGCCCTTCGCTCCTATAATTCACCCCTCCACTTT
CASAALRSYNSPLHF